This TCR beta chain was retrieved from a study of OX40 agonist ivuxolimab in advanced cancers. Broadly, across the study: The costimulatory receptor OX40 (CD134) was targeted by ivuxolimab, a fully human IgG2 agonistic monoclonal antibody. The point of sequencing TCRbeta in the periphery was to test whether ivuxolimab changed TCR sequence diversity and drove clonal T-cell expansion. Among the 50 to 55 dose-escalation patients, roughly 20 had hepatocellular carcinoma, approximately 15 melanoma, 9 renal cell carcinoma and 9 head and neck cancer. The monotherapy dose-escalation portion (N ≈ 52 patients) of the phase I ivuxolimab trial is reported in the paper. Intravenous ivuxolimab was administered to patients every 2 weeks at six dose levels: 0.01, 0.1, 0.3, 1.5, 3 and 10 mg/kg. Prior anti-PD-1, anti-PD-L1 or anti-CTLA-4 therapy was permitted, and checkpoint inhibitors had been received by roughly two fifths of dose-escalation patients. A male proportion of 70% to 90% and a mean age of 60 years, ranging from 23 to 79, were recorded for the dose-escalation cohort. Partial responses were achieved by three dose-escalation patients, of whom one had hepatocellular carcinoma and two had cutaneous melanoma. Beyond this particular receptor, the publication reports: After ivuxolimab, expanded clones were on average more numerous among CD8+ T cells than among CD4+ T cells. Low levels of normalized T-cell clonal expansion were also shown by some nonresponding patients. In partial responders in the 0.1-3.0 mg/kg groups, normalized peripheral clonal expansion was found to be among the lowest, especially among CD8+ T cells. At doses of 0.1 to 3.0 mg/kg, clonal expansion of both CD4+ and CD8+ blood T cells was observed from baseline to week 6. The antigen specificity of the peripheral T cells that underwent clonal expansion was not determined.

Patients with autoimmune disease history or receiving systemic immunosuppression were excluded from the trial. Peripheral blood for TCR sequencing was drawn from every dose cohort at baseline, at cycle 4 day 1 and at cycle 7 day 1. The samples were drawn from a first-in-human, open-label, multicenter phase I dose-escalation trial of ivuxolimab. Adults with locally advanced or metastatic head and neck squamous cell, hepatocellular, melanoma or renal cell carcinoma were enrolled in the trial. CD4+ and CD8+ T cells were sorted separately from peripheral blood before TCR sequencing. Trimming removed 5 bases from V and 3 bases from J, leaving 11 bases between the germline ends. The germline V gene provides CDR1 MNHEY and CDR2 SVGAGI. From its cysteine to its phenylalanine, the CDR3 spans 14 amino acids. Just CDR3 DNA is preserved here, 42 bases in frame from base 1. Genomic DNA was extracted from sorted cells for sequencing of the TCRbeta CDR3 region. The immunoSEQ Assay was used for sequencing of TCRbeta CDR3 regions. The clones in this table, taken by TCRdb from immuneACCESS, are in-frame only. Not every clone is retained; where verified, under half of the shortfall comes from an unresolved V gene, and the cause of the rest is unknown. The sample table holds 65,000 to 85,000 clones, of which 84% were seen once. Together, the top ten hold about 2.4% of the sample.

A note on this clone: What antigen it recognizes has not been identified. The input lacks base qualities; no much larger clone sits a single base away.

The specimen comprised CD4+ or CD8+ T cells sorted from blood, sampled in a trial of the OX40 agonist ivuxolimab. The chain is assembled from TRBV6-5 and TRBJ2-1, with the D gene call left open. This TCR came from an adult with an advanced solid tumor such as melanoma, head and neck, liver or kidney cancer. The DNA is as follows: TGTGCCAGCAGTCACGGACCCGTCTACAATGAGCAGTTCTTC. It encodes CASSHGPVYNEQFF.